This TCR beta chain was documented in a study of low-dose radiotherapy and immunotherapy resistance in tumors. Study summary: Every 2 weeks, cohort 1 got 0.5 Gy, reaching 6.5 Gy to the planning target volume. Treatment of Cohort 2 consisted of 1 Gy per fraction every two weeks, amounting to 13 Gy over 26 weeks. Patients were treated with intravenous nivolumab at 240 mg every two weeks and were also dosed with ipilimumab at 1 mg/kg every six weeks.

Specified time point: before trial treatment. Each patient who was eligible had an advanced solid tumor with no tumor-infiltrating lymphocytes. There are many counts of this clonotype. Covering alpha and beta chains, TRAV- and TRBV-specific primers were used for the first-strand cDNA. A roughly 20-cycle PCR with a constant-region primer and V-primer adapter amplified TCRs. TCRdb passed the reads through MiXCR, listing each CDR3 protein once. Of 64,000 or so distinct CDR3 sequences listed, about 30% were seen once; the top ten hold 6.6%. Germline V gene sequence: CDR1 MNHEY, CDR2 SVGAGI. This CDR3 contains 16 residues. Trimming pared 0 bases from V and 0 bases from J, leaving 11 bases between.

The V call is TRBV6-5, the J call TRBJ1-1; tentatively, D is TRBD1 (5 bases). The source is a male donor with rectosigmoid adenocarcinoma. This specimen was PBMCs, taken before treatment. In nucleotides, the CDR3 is TGTGCCAGCAGTTACTCCCCTGGACATTTGAACACTGAAGCTTTCTTT. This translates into CASSYSPGHLNTEAFF.